The rows below give T cell receptor beta chains drawn from one sample of a study of blood T cell repertoires in COVID-19. This table comes from immunoSEQ multiplex PCR, and its TCRdb copy is limited to in-frame clones, with some not included. The table has roughly 430,000 clones, 88% seen once. Material: PBMCs or T cells enriched from blood (not recorded which). Receptors originate from a middle-aged woman with acute COVID-19. The CDR3 runs from the conserved cysteine through the conserved F or W. D genes are given only for firm matches. A clone size is listed for some rows: how often the clone was seen (once, few, many), or a class if it is expanded.

d_gene,j_gene,abundance,v_gene,CDR3nt,CDR3aa
TRBD1,TRBJ1-1,NA,TRBV29-1,TGCAGCGTTTACAGGGGCGCTGAAGCTTTCTTT,CSVYRGAEAFF
NA,TRBJ1-2,NA,TRBV3-1/TRBV3-2,TGTGCCAGCAGCCAAGGTTTAGGCAGGGTGGGCTATGGCTACACCTTC,CASSQGLGRVGYGYTF
NA,TRBJ1-5,NA,TRBV15,TGTGCCACCACGGAGGGGGGGAACCAGCCCCAGCATTTT,CATTEGGNQPQHF
NA,TRBJ2-7,NA,TRBV5-1,TGCGCCAGTCCGACATCCGAGCAGTACTTC,CASPTSEQYF
NA,TRBJ1-1,once,TRBV12-3/TRBV12-4,TGTGCCAGCAGTACTCAGACAGTCACTGAAGCTTTCTTT,CASSTQTVTEAFF
NA,TRBJ2-5,NA,TRBV27,TGTGCCAGCAGTACAGAGGGGACCCAGTACTTC,CASSTEGTQYF
NA,TRBJ1-6,NA,TRBV15,TGTGCCACCAGCAGATCTTTGACAGGCTATAATTCACCCCTCCACTTT,CATSRSLTGYNSPLHF
TRBD1,TRBJ1-2,NA,TRBV5-1,TGCGCCAGCAGCTTGGGAGACAGGGCCTATGGCTACACCTTC,CASSLGDRAYGYTF
TRBD1,TRBJ1-5,NA,TRBV7-9,TGTGCCAGCAGCACGACCGGGACAGGGACCTATAGCAATCAGCCCCAGCATTTT,CASSTTGTGTYSNQPQHF
NA,TRBJ2-5,NA,TRBV25-1,TGTGCCACCCACAGGGATGGGCGAGAGACCCAGTACTTC,CATHRDGRETQYF
NA,TRBJ1-6,few,TRBV27,TGTGCCAGCAGTTTTACAGGGACCACTAGTACTTATAATTCACCCCTCCACTTT,CASSFTGTTSTYNSPLHF
NA,TRBJ2-7,NA,TRBV5-6,TGTGCCAGCAGCAGCCCGGGTACCAGCCCCTACGAGCAGTACTTC,CASSSPGTSPYEQYF
NA,TRBJ1-5,NA,TRBV20-1,TGCAGTGCTAGTACAGGGATAGGAAATCAGCCCCAGCATTTT,CSASTGIGNQPQHF
NA,TRBJ1-3,NA,TRBV2,TGTGCCAGCAGGGCCCGTTCTGGAAACACCATATATTTT,CASRARSGNTIYF
TRBD2,TRBJ2-3,once,TRBV27,TGTGCCAGCAGAACGAGACTAGCGGGCAGCACAGATACGCAGTATTTT,CASRTRLAGSTDTQYF
TRBD2,TRBJ2-7,NA,TRBV29-1,TGCAGCGTCGTTTTCTTCGCGGGGGGAGGCTACGAGCAGTACTTC,CSVVFFAGGGYEQYF
NA,TRBJ1-2,NA,TRBV10-3,TGTGCCATCAGGTTTGGGGGAGGGCCCCATGGCTACACCTTC,CAIRFGGGPHGYTF